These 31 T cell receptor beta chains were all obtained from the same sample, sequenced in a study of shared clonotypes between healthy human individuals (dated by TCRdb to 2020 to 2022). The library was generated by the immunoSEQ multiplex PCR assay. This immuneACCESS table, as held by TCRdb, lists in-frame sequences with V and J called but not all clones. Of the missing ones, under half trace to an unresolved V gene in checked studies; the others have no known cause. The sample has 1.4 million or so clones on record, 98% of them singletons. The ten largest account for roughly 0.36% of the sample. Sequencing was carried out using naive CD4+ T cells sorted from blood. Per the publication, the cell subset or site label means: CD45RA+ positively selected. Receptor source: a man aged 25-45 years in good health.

The CDR3 DNA reads as TGTGCCAGTAGTCCTCGGGACAGGGTGAGAGAGACCCAGTACTTC. Translated, it gives CASSPRDRVRETQYF. The chain uses TRBV19 and TRBJ2-5; 9 nucleotides match TRBD1. The ends lost 5 bases at V and 4 bases at J; junction bases unmatched: 8. The length of the CDR3 is 15 residues. Germline loops: CDR1 LNHDA, CDR2 SQIVND (reference sequence).

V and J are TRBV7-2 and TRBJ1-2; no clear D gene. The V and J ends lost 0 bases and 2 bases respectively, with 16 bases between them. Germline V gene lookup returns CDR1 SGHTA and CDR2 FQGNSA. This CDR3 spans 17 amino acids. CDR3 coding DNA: TGTGCCAGCAGCTTAGCGGGGTCAGCGATACTGAACTATGGCTACACCTTC. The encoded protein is CASSLAGSAILNYGYTF.

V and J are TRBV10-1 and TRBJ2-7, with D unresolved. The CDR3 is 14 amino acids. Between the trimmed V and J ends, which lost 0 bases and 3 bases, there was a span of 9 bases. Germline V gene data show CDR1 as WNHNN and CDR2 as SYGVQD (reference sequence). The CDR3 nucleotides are TGCGCCAGCAGTGAGTCGGCAGGAGTCTACGAGCAGTACTTC. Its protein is CASSESAGVYEQYF.

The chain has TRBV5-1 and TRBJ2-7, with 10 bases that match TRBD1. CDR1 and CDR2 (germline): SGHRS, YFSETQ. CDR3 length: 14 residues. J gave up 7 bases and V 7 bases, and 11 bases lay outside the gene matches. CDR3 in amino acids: CASGPGTGEWEQYF. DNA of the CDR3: TGCGCCAGCGGTCCCGGGACAGGGGAGTGGGAGCAGTACTTC.

CDR3 sequence: CASSEGPGVGKNIQYF. CDR3 sequence (DNA): TGTGCCAGCAGCGAGGGGCCTGGGGTGGGCAAAAACATTCAGTACTTC. V is TRBV9 and J is TRBJ2-4, with D perhaps matching TRBD1 (5 bases). This CDR3 is 16 amino acids long. V lost 3 bases, J lost 3 bases, and 16 bases lay in between. Germline CDR1 SGDLS, CDR2 YYNGEE.

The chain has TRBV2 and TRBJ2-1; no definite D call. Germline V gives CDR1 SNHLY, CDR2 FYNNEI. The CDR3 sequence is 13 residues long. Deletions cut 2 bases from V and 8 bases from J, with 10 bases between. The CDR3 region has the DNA TGTGCCAGCAGTGAATCGGTTTACCATGAGCAGTTCTTC. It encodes CASSESVYHEQFF. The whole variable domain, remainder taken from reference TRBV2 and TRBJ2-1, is EPEVTQTPSHQVTQMGQEVILRCVPISNHLYFYWYRQILGQKVEFLVSFYNNEISEKSEIFDDQFSVERPDGSNFTLKIRSTKLEDSAMYFCASSESVYHEQFFGPGTRLTVL.

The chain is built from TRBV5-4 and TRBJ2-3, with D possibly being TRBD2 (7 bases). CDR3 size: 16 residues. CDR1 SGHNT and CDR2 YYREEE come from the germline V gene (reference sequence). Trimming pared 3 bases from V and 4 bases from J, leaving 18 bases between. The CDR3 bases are TGTGCCAGCAGCTCGGGGGGCCAGGCGAGCTCAGATACGCAGTATTTT. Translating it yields CASSSGGQASSDTQYF. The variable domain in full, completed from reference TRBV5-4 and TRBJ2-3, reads ETGVTQSPTHLIKTRGQQVTLRCSSQSGHNTVSWYQQALGQGPQFIFQYYREEENGRGNFPPRFSGLQFPNYSSELNVNALELDDSALYLCASSSGGQASSDTQYFGPGTRLTVL.

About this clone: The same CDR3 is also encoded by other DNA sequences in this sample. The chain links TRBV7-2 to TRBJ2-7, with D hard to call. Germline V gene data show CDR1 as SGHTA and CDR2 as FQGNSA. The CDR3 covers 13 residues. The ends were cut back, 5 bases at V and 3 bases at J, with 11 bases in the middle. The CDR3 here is CASSPGRVYEQYF. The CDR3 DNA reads TGTGCCAGCAGCCCCGGACGGGTCTACGAGCAGTACTTC.

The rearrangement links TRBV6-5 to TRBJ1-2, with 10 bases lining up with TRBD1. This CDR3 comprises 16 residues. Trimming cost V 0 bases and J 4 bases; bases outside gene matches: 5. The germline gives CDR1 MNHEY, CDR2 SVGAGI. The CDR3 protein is CASSYSVGQGGYGYTF. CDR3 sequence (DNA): TGTGCCAGCAGTTACTCTGTCGGACAGGGGGGCTATGGCTACACCTTC.

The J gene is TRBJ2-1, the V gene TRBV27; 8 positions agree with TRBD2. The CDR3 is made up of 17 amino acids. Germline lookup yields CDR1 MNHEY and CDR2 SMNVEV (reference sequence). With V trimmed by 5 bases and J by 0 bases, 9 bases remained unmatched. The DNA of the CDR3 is TGTGCCAGCAGTCTACAGACTAGCGCGAGCTCCTACAATGAGCAGTTCTTC. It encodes CASSLQTSASSYNEQFF.

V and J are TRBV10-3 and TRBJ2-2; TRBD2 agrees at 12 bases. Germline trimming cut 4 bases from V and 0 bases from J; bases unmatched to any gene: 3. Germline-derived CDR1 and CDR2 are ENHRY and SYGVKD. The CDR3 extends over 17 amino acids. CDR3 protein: CAISGSSGRANTGELFF. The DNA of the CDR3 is TGTGCCATCAGTGGGTCTAGCGGGAGGGCGAACACCGGGGAGCTGTTTTTT.

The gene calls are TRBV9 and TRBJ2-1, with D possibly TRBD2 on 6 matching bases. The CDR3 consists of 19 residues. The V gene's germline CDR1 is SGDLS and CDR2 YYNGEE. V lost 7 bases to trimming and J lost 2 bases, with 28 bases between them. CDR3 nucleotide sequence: TGTGCCAGCTCGAGGGGAGTGGGGTCCGGGAGAACGACCTACAATGAGCAGTTCTTC. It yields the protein CASSRGVGSGRTTYNEQFF.

The CDR3 loop is CASSGTGGGSYEQYF. Here the CDR3 DNA reads TGTGCCAGCTCAGGGACAGGGGGGGGCTCCTACGAGCAGTACTTC. The chain carries TRBV18 and TRBJ2-7, with 11 bases identical to TRBD1. With V trimmed by 5 bases and J by 0 bases, 3 bases remained unmatched. CDR1 is KGHSH and CDR2 is LQKENI in the germline V gene. This CDR3 region has 15 residues.

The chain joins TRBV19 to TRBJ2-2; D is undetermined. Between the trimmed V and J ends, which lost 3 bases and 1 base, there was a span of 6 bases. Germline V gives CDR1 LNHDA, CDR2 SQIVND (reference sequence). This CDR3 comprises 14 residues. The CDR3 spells CASSMLQNTGELFF. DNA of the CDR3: TGTGCCAGTAGTATGTTACAGAACACCGGGGAGCTGTTTTTT.

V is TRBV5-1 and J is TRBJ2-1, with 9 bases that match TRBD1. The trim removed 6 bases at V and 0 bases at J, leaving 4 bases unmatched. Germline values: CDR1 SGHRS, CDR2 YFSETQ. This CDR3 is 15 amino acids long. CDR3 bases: TGCGCCAGCAAGGACAGGGGCCCCTCCTACAATGAGCAGTTCTTC. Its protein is CASKDRGPSYNEQFF.

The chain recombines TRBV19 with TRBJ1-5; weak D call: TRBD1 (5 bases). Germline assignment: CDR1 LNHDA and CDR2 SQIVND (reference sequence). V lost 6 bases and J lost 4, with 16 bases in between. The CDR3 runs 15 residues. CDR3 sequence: CASRRGEAGNQPQHF. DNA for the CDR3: TGTGCCAGTAGAAGAGGGGAAGCGGGGAATCAGCCCCAGCATTTT.

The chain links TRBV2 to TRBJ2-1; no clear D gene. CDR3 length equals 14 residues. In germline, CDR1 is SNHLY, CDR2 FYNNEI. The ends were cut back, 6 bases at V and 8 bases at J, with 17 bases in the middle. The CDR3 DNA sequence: TGTGCCAGCAGACCCGACTTTACCCTCCATGAGCAGTTCTTC. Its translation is CASRPDFTLHEQFF.

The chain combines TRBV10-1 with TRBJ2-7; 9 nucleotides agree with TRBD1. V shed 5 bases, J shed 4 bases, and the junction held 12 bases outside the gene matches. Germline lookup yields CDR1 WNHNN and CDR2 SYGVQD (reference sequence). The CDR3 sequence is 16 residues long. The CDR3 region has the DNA TGCGCCAGCAGTCCTAGCCCGGGACAGGGATCGTACGAGCAGTACTTC. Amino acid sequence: CASSPSPGQGSYEQYF.

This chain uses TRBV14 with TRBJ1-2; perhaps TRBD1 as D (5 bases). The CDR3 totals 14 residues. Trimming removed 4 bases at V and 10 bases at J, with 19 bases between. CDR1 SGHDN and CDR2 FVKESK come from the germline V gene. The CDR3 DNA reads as TGTGCCAGCAGCCGGGTCCGGGGGGATTATCACTACACCTTC. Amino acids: CASSRVRGDYHYTF.

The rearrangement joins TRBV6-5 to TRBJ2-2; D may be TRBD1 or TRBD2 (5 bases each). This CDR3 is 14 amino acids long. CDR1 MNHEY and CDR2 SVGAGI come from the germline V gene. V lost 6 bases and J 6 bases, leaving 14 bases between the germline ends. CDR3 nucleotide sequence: TGTGCCAGCAGGAGGGACGCCGGAGCCGGGGAGCTGTTTTTT. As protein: CASRRDAGAGELFF.

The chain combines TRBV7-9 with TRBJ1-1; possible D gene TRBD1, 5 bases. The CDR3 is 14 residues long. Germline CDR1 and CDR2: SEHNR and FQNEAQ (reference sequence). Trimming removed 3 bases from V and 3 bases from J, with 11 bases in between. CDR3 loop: CASSFGGADTEAFF. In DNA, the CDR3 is TGTGCCAGCAGCTTTGGTGGGGCTGACACTGAAGCTTTCTTT. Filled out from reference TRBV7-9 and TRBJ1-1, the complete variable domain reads DTGVSQNPRHKITKRGQNVTFRCDPISEHNRLYWYRQTLGQGPEFLTYFQNEAQLEKSRLLSDRFSAERPKGSFSTLEIQRTEQGDSAMYLCASSFGGADTEAFFGQGTRLTVV.

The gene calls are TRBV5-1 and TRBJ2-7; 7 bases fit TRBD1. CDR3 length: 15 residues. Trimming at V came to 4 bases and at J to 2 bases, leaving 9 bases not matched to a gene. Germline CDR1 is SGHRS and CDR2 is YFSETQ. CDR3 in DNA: TGCGCCAGCAGCCGTCGGTCAGGGGGAACCTACGAGCAGTACTTC. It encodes CASSRRSGGTYEQYF. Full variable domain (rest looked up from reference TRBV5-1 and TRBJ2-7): KAGVTQTPRYLIKTRGQQVTLSCSPISGHRSVSWYQQTPGQGLQFLFEYFSETQRNKGNFPGRFSGRQFSNSRSEMNVSTLELGDSALYLCASSRRSGGTYEQYFGPGTRLTVT.

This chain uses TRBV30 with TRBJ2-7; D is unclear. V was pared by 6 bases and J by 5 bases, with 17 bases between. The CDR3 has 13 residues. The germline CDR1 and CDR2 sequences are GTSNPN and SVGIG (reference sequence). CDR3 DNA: TGTGCCTGCGCCCCTTCGAGGAGACACGAGCAGTACTTC. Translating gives CACAPSRRHEQYF. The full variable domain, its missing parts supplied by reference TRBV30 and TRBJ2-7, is SQTIHQWPATLVQPVGSPLSLECTVEGTSNPNLYWYRQAAGRGLQLLFYSVGIGQISSEVPQNLSASRPQDRQFILSSKKLLLSDSGFYLCACAPSRRHEQYFGPGTRLTVT.

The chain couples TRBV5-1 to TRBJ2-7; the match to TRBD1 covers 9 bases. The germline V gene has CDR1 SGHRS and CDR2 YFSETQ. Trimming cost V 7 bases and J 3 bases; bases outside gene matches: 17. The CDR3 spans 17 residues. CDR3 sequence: CASLRGQGPRIHYEQYF. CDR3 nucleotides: TGCGCCAGCCTTAGGGGACAGGGACCAAGGATACACTACGAGCAGTACTTC.

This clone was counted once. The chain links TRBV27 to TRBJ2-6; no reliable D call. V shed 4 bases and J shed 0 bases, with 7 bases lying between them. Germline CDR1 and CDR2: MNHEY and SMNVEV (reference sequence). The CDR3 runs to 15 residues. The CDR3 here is CASSSTGSGANVLTF. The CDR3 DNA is TGTGCCAGCAGTTCCACCGGCTCTGGGGCCAACGTCCTGACTTTC.

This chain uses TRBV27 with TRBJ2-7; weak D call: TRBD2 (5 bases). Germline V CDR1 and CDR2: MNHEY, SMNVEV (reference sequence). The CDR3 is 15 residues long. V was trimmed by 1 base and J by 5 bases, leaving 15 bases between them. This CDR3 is CASSLYQDSRNEQYF. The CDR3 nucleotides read TGTGCCAGCAGTTTATACCAGGACTCGAGAAACGAGCAGTACTTC.

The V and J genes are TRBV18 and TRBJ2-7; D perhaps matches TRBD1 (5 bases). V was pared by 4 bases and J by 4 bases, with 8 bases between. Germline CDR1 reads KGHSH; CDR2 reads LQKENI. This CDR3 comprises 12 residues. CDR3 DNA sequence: TGTGCCAGCTCACAGACAGAATACGAGCAGTACTTC. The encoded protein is CASSQTEYEQYF.

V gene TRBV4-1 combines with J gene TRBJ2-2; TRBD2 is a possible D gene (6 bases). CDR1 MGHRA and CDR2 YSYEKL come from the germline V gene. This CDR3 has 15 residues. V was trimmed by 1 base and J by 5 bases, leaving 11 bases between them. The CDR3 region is CASSQVGGNTGELFF. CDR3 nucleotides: TGCGCCAGCAGCCAAGTCGGCGGGAATACCGGGGAGCTGTTTTTT.

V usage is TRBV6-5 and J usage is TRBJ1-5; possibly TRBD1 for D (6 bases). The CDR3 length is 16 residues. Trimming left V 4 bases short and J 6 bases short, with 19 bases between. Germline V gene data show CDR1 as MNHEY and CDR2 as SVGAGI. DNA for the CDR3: TGTGCCAGCAGTTCCTTAACGGCAGGGGTGGGTCAGCCCCAGCATTTT. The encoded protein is CASSSLTAGVGQPQHF.

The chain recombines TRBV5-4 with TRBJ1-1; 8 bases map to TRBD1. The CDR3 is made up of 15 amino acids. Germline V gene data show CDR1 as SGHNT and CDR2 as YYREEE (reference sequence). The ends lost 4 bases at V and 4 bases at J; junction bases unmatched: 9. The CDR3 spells CASSPGQGWGTEAFF. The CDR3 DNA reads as TGTGCCAGCAGCCCCGGACAGGGTTGGGGCACTGAAGCTTTCTTT.

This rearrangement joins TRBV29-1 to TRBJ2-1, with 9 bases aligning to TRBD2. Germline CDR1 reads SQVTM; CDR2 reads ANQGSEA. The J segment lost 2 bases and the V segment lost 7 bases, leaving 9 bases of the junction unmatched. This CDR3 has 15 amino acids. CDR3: CSGIAAGGPYNEQFF. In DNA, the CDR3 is TGCAGCGGAATAGCCGCGGGAGGGCCCTACAATGAGCAGTTCTTC.